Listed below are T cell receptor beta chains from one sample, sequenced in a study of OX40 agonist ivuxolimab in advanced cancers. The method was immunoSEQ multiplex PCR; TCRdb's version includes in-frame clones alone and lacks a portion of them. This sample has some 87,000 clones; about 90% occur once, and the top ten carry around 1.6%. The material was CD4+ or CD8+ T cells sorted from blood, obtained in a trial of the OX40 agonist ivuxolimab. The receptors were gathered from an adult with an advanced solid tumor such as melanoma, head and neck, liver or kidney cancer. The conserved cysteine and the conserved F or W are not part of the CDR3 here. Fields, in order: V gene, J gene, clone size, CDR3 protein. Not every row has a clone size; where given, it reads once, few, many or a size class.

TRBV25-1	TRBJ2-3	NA	ASSEGLYRGKTDTQY
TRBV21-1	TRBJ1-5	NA	ASTASRSSQPQH
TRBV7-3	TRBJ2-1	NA	ASSSPRERNEQF
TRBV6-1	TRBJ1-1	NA	ASSPQGPNTEAF
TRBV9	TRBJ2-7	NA	ASSRTSGSSYEQY
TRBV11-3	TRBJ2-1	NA	ASSLVGTSYNEQF
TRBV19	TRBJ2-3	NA	ASRATTSGRARVRDTQY
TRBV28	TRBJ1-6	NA	ASSPRTGGYSPLH
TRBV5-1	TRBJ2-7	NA	ASSHPPGIARNEQY
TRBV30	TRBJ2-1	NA	AWSGGSGQF
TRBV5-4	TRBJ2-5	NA	ASSFTGQETQY
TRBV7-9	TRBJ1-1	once	ASSLGLGRANTEAF
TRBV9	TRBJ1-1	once	ASSVGGQMEGAF
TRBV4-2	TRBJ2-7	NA	ASSLAGQGAYEQY
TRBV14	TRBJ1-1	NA	ASSQEGWGTLGPEAF